The 29 T cell receptor beta chains below were found in one sample sequenced in a study of monozygotic twins with cystic fibrosis. The assay was immunoSEQ multiplex PCR, and TCRdb's table has in-frame clones only and misses some. The sample has 25,000 to 35,000 clones, just under 85% seen once; the top ten hold about 1%. The sequencing input was blood. Receptors were obtained from a girl aged 2 to 9 with cystic fibrosis.

This rearrangement joins TRBV29-1 to TRBJ1-2; no reliable D call. The CDR3 runs to 12 residues. V was cut by 4 bases and J by 3 bases, with 9 bases left in between. Looked up from germline, CDR1 is SQVTM and CDR2 is ANQGSEA. CDR3 loop: CSVGAEHYGYTF. CDR3 sequence (DNA): TGCAGCGTTGGGGCAGAGCACTATGGCTACACCTTC.

The chain couples TRBV5-4 to TRBJ2-5; D is uncertain. The ends were cut back, 1 base at V and 4 bases at J, with 11 bases in the middle. CDR1 is SGHNT, CDR2 YYREEE, per germline (reference sequence). This CDR3 spans 14 amino acids. The CDR3 bases are TGTGCCAGCAGCTTGTTTGGGCTAACAGAGACCCAGTACTTC. Its translation is CASSLFGLTETQYF.

The genes are TRBV29-1 and TRBJ2-5, with D possibly matching TRBD1 (6 bases). The V end was cut by 0 bases, the J end by 5 bases, with 13 bases between. The CDR3 runs to 14 residues. The V gene's germline CDR1 is SQVTM and CDR2 ANQGSEA. The CDR3: CSVEDKDSWETQYF. The CDR3 nucleotides read TGCAGCGTTGAAGATAAGGACAGTTGGGAGACCCAGTACTTC.

The rearrangement links TRBV29-1 to TRBJ1-1; no clear D gene. The germline V gene has CDR1 SQVTM and CDR2 ANQGSEA. The CDR3 is 10 residues long. The germline V and J ends were trimmed by 5 bases and 5 bases, with 6 bases remaining between them. The CDR3 coding sequence is TGCAGCGTTACGGAAACTGAAGCTTTCTTT. Protein: CSVTETEAFF.

V usage is TRBV6-5 and J usage is TRBJ2-7, with D perhaps given as TRBD1 or TRBD2 (5 bases each). V was trimmed by 8 bases and J by 3 bases, leaving 14 bases between them. Germline assignment: CDR1 MNHEY and CDR2 SVGAGI. The CDR3 totals 13 residues. CDR3 loop: CASRRGEHYEQYF. As DNA, the CDR3 is TGTGCCAGCCGTCGAGGGGAGCACTACGAGCAGTACTTC.

The chain joins TRBV7-9 to TRBJ2-1; 14 bases line up with TRBD2. Germline values: CDR1 SEHNR, CDR2 FQNEAQ (reference sequence). The V segment lost 0 bases and the J segment 0 bases; nucleotides outside the gene matches: 1. The CDR3 is made up of 18 amino acids. CDR3: CASSLAGTSGSSYNEQFF. DNA of the CDR3: TGTGCCAGCAGCTTAGCGGGGACTAGCGGGAGCTCCTACAATGAGCAGTTCTTC.

The rearrangement uses TRBV5-1 and TRBJ2-5, with TRBD1 matching 11 bases. Trimming cost V 2 bases and J 1 base; bases outside gene matches: 1. Germline V lookup: CDR1 SGHRS, CDR2 YFSETQ. The CDR3 sequence is 15 residues long. In nucleotides, the CDR3 is TGCGCCAGCAGCTTTGGGACAGGGGGCCAAGAGACCCAGTACTTC. Translation: CASSFGTGGQETQYF.

This chain connects TRBV6-1 to TRBJ2-2, with TRBD1 matching over 10 bases. Trimming took 5 bases from V and 7 from J; bases not matched to a gene: 7. Germline-derived CDR1 and CDR2 are MNHNS and SASEGT. The CDR3 extends over 15 amino acids. CDR3 sequence reads: CASSPDRGQSGELFF. Written as DNA, the CDR3 is TGTGCCAGCAGTCCTGACAGGGGGCAAAGCGGGGAGCTGTTTTTT.

This clone was counted between two and nine times. This chain joins TRBV18 and TRBJ2-7, with 9 nucleotides matching TRBD2. The V and J ends lost 6 bases and 5 bases, in that order; junction bases with no gene match: 5. The germline V gene encodes CDR1 KGHSH and CDR2 LQKENI. This CDR3 has 13 residues. Here the CDR3 DNA reads TGTGCCAGCTCCCCGGGACTAGCTAACGAGCAGTACTTC. Residues: CASSPGLANEQYF.

The V gene is TRBV9, the J gene TRBJ2-7; 10 bases align to TRBD2. This CDR3 region has 16 residues. Germline values: CDR1 SGDLS, CDR2 YYNGEE. Trimming at V came to 3 bases and at J to 6 bases, leaving 12 bases not matched to a gene. CDR3 sequence (DNA): TGTGCCAGCAGCGCGATCGAGGCTAGCGGGAGAGCCGAGCAGTACTTC. It translates to CASSAIEASGRAEQYF.

This chain links TRBV28 with TRBJ2-7; TRBD1 matches 8 bases. The CDR3 contains 13 residues. The V gene end was trimmed by 5 bases and the J gene end by 4 bases; junction bases not matched to a gene: 4. CDR1 and CDR2 from the germline V gene are MDHEN and SYDVKM. Here the CDR3 DNA reads TGTGCCAGCAGTCAGGGGGCGGGATACGAGCAGTACTTC. Its protein product is CASSQGAGYEQYF.

The rearrangement joins TRBV9 to TRBJ2-2; D ambiguous. The germline V gene has CDR1 SGDLS and CDR2 YYNGEE. The CDR3 runs 15 residues. V gave up 2 bases and J gave up 1 base, with 9 bases separating them. This CDR3 is CASSVGRLNTGELFF. The CDR3 region has the DNA TGTGCCAGCAGCGTCGGGCGGTTGAACACCGGGGAGCTGTTTTTT.

The chain is built from TRBV5-4 and TRBJ2-5; TRBD2 is a possible D gene (6 bases). This CDR3 has 14 residues. Between the trimmed V and J ends, which lost 3 bases and 0 bases, there was a span of 9 bases. Germline lookup yields CDR1 SGHNT and CDR2 YYREEE (reference sequence). CDR3: CASSSRLDQETQYF. The DNA of the CDR3 is TGTGCCAGCAGCTCCCGACTAGACCAAGAGACCCAGTACTTC.

V is TRBV5-8 and J is TRBJ1-6; the D is unclear. V was trimmed by 4 bases and J by 7 bases, leaving 6 bases between them. CDR1 is SGHTS and CDR2 is YDEGEE in the germline V gene. The CDR3 runs to 12 residues. The CDR3 region has the DNA TGTGCCAGCAGCGTTCTCAATTCACCCCTCCACTTT. This encodes CASSVLNSPLHF. Looking up the rest from reference TRBV5-8 and TRBJ1-6 gives the full variable domain: EAGVTQSPTHLIKTRGQQATLRCSPISGHTSVYWYQQALGLGLQFLLWYDEGEERNRGNFPPRFSGRQFPNYSSELNVNALELEDSALYLCASSVLNSPLHFGNGTRLTVT.

The chain employs TRBV19 and TRBJ1-2, with 12 bases fitting TRBD1. Germline CDR1 reads LNHDA; CDR2 reads SQIVND (reference sequence). The CDR3 is made up of 16 amino acids. With 4 bases clipped from V and 2 bases from J, the junction kept 5 bases outside the gene matches. DNA of the CDR3: TGTGCCAGTAGTACGGGACAGGGGGCTGCGAACTATGGCTACACCTTC. Its translation is CASSTGQGAANYGYTF. Looking up the rest from reference TRBV19 and TRBJ1-2 gives the full variable domain: DGGITQSPKYLFRKEGQNVTLSCEQNLNHDAMYWYRQDPGQGLRLIYYSQIVNDFQKGDIAEGYSVSREKKESFPLTVTSAQKNPTAFYLCASSTGQGAANYGYTFGSGTRLTVV.

J is TRBJ1-5 and V is TRBV4-1; D gene uncertain. Trimming shortened V by 6 bases and J by 6 bases, and 18 bases separated the two germline ends. The CDR3 has 15 amino acids. Germline CDR1 reads MGHRA; CDR2 reads YSYEKL. CDR3 nucleotide sequence: TGCGCCAGCAGTCTCTCGATCAACGGGATTCAGCCCCAGCATTTT. Its translation: CASSLSINGIQPQHF.

The rearrangement joins TRBV5-6 to TRBJ1-2, with D maybe TRBD1 (5 bases). CDR3 length: 15 residues. Germline lookup yields CDR1 SGHDT and CDR2 YYEEEE. V was shortened by 5 bases and J by 0 bases, with 14 bases between the two germline ends. CDR3 sequence: CASSIPGLTNYGYTF. CDR3 nucleotides: TGTGCCAGCAGTATACCGGGACTGACTAACTATGGCTACACCTTC. Drawing the rest from reference TRBV5-6 and TRBJ1-2, the complete variable domain is DAGVTQSPTHLIKTRGQQVTLRCSPKSGHDTVSWYQQALGQGPQFIFQYYEEEERQRGNFPDRFSGHQFPNYSSELNVNALLLGDSALYLCASSIPGLTNYGYTFGSGTRLTVV.

V gene TRBV7-9 combines with J gene TRBJ1-2, with TRBD1 matching over 11 bases. J gave up 3 bases and V 3 bases, and 3 bases lay outside the gene matches. Germline V gives CDR1 SEHNR, CDR2 FQNEAQ (reference sequence). The length of the CDR3 is 15 residues. The CDR3 coding sequence is TGTGCCAGCAGCTTTGGACAGGGGGCCTACTATGGCTACACCTTC. This sequence encodes CASSFGQGAYYGYTF.

The chain employs TRBV7-5 and TRBJ2-1; the table's D call, TRBD2, has no DNA check behind it. TRBV7-5 is shown as a pseudogene. The CDR3 totals 17 residues. CDR3 region: CARSLGVGEWNYNEQFF. The CDR3 DNA reads TGTGCCAGAAGCTTAGGGGTCGGGGAGTGGAACTACAATGAGCAGTTCTTC.

The J gene is TRBJ1-3, the V gene TRBV11-2; a weak D match, TRBD1 (6 bases). The CDR3 runs 16 residues. Trimming stripped 5 bases from V and 0 bases from J, with 14 bases between. Germline lookup yields CDR1 SGHAT and CDR2 FQNNGV. CDR3 sequence reads: CASSQSGGLSGNTIYF. The CDR3 DNA reads as TGTGCCAGCAGCCAATCGGGGGGCCTCTCTGGAAACACCATATATTTT.

The chain recombines TRBV6-4 with TRBJ1-2; 8 bases match TRBD1. The CDR3 totals 15 residues. The germline CDR1 and CDR2 sequences are MRHNA and SNTAGT. Germline trimming cut 3 bases from V and 2 bases from J; bases unmatched to any gene: 5. The CDR3 region has the DNA TGTGCCAGCAGTGAAGGACAGGGAACGAACTATGGCTACACCTTC. This translates into CASSEGQGTNYGYTF.

The gene calls are TRBV5-1 and TRBJ2-1; a possible D gene is TRBD2 (5 bases). The CDR3 sequence is 17 residues long. CDR1 and CDR2 (germline): SGHRS, YFSETQ. Deletions cut 3 bases from V and 7 bases from J, with 23 bases between. The CDR3: CASSYRVGESFRNEQFF. CDR3 coding DNA: TGCGCCAGCAGCTACCGGGTGGGAGAGTCCTTTAGGAATGAGCAGTTCTTC.

The chain carries TRBV12-5 and TRBJ1-2; a weak D match, TRBD1 (6 bases). V lost 5 bases and J lost 4, with 14 bases in between. The CDR3 loop spans 14 amino acids. In germline, CDR1 is LGHNT, CDR2 FRNRAP. The CDR3 here is CASGPPGGLYGYTF. The CDR3 DNA reads as TGTGCTAGTGGTCCCCCCGGGGGGCTCTATGGCTACACCTTC.

The rearrangement uses TRBV5-4 and TRBJ2-3; 10 bases are shared with TRBD2. J lost 2 bases, V lost 0 bases, and 3 bases had no gene match. The germline V gene encodes CDR1 SGHNT and CDR2 YYREEE (reference sequence). The CDR3 extends over 16 amino acids. DNA of the CDR3: TGTGCCAGCAGCTTGGGACTAGCGGGCTCCACAGATACGCAGTATTTT. Its translation: CASSLGLAGSTDTQYF.

The chain has TRBV19 and TRBJ1-3; D gene uncertain. This CDR3 region has 12 residues. V gave up 5 bases and J gave up 1 base, with 3 bases separating them. Germline CDR1 is LNHDA and CDR2 is SQIVND (reference sequence). In nucleotides, the CDR3 is TGTGCCAGTAGTTTATCTGGAAACACCATATATTTT. Amino acid sequence: CASSLSGNTIYF.

The V call is TRBV5-6, the J call TRBJ1-1; perhaps TRBD1 as D (5 bases). Germline-derived CDR1 and CDR2 are SGHDT and YYEEEE. This CDR3 has 14 residues. Trimming pared 3 bases from V and 1 base from J, leaving 10 bases between. Here the CDR3 DNA reads TGTGCCAGCAGCTGGGGCCTTAGGAACACTGAAGCTTTCTTT. Protein: CASSWGLRNTEAFF.

This clone was counted between two and nine times. J is TRBJ1-1 and V is TRBV14; tentative D call: TRBD1 (5 bases). Germline CDR1 and CDR2: SGHDN and FVKESK. V was clipped by 4 bases and J by 4 bases, with 10 bases between them. The CDR3 extends over 13 amino acids. CDR3 in amino acids: CASSPVRGTEAFF. The CDR3 coding sequence is TGTGCCAGCAGCCCCGTTAGGGGCACTGAAGCTTTCTTT.

V gene TRBV5-4 combines with J gene TRBJ2-5; no reliable D call. V shed 1 base and J shed 5 bases, with 9 bases lying between them. This CDR3 comprises 13 residues. Germline V gives CDR1 SGHNT, CDR2 YYREEE (reference sequence). The CDR3, as DNA: TGTGCCAGCAGCTTGATTCTACACGAGACCCAGTACTTC. Amino acids: CASSLILHETQYF.

The genes are TRBV5-4 and TRBJ2-1; D is undetermined. Trimming pared 0 bases from V and 5 bases from J, leaving 12 bases between. Germline V gene lookup returns CDR1 SGHNT and CDR2 YYREEE (reference sequence). This CDR3 spans 15 amino acids. The CDR3 sequence: CASSLGDGVHNEQFF. Written as DNA, the CDR3 is TGTGCCAGCAGCTTGGGTGATGGCGTTCACAATGAGCAGTTCTTC.